The next 9 T cell receptor beta chains were all read from a single sample in a study of blood T cell repertoires in COVID-19. Using immunoSEQ multiplex PCR, the repertoire was profiled, and TCRdb retains in-frame clones only, with some absent. The sample shows roughly 120,000 clones, 70% to 80% of them seen only once. Sequenced: peripheral blood. All receptors derive from a man in his sixties or seventies with acute or convalescent COVID-19.

V gene TRBV25-1 combines with J gene TRBJ2-7; tentative D call: TRBD2 (5 bases). This CDR3 is 11 amino acids long. Germline loops: CDR1 MGHDK, CDR2 SYGVNS. Trimming pared 10 bases from V and 4 bases from J, leaving 11 bases between. CDR3 in DNA: TGTGCCACCGGGGTTCGGTACGAGCAGTACTTC. Protein: CATGVRYEQYF.

This rearrangement joins TRBV6-5 to TRBJ2-5, with D unclear. This CDR3 has 14 residues. Looked up from germline, CDR1 is MNHEY and CDR2 is SVGAGI. V was trimmed by 2 bases and J by 1 base, leaving 8 bases between them. The CDR3 DNA follows: TGTGCCAGCAGTTACGGTTTTAGCCAAGAGACCCAGTACTTC. Encoded protein: CASSYGFSQETQYF.

The chain recombines TRBV18 with TRBJ2-2; possible D gene TRBD1, 5 bases. The CDR3 has 16 amino acids. Looked up from germline, CDR1 is KGHSH and CDR2 is LQKENI. Trimming left V 2 bases short and J 0 bases short, with 10 bases between. The CDR3 spells CASSPAGYANTGELFF. CDR3 coding DNA: TGTGCCAGCTCACCAGCAGGGTACGCGAACACCGGGGAGCTGTTTTTT.

V is TRBV24-1 and J is TRBJ2-2; the D gene is possibly TRBD1 (5 bases). This CDR3 is built from 15 residues. CDR1 and CDR2 from the germline V gene are KGHDR and SFDVKD. Trimming left V 4 bases short and J 1 base short, with 9 bases between. In DNA form, the CDR3 reads TGTGCCACCAGTGAGGTGCAGGGGAACACCGGGGAGCTGTTTTTT. It yields the protein CATSEVQGNTGELFF.

The chain couples TRBV12-5 to TRBJ1-2; D ambiguous. V lost 5 bases, J lost 4 bases, and 11 bases lay in between. The CDR3 contains 13 residues. Germline CDR1 reads LGHNT; CDR2 reads FRNRAP. CDR3 DNA sequence: TGTGCTAGTGGTCCAAGGACTGGCTATGGCTACACCTTC. Residues: CASGPRTGYGYTF. The whole variable domain, filled in from reference TRBV12-5 and TRBJ1-2, reads DARVTQTPRHKVTEMGQEVTMRCQPILGHNTVFWYRQTMMQGLELLAYFRNRAPLDDSGMPKDRFSAEMPDATLATLKIQPSEPRDSAVYFCASGPRTGYGYTFGSGTRLTVV.

The rearrangement links TRBV11-2 to TRBJ1-2; 9 nucleotides align to TRBD1. CDR1 and CDR2 from the germline V gene are SGHAT and FQNNGV. V was clipped by 2 bases and J by 3 bases; unmatched bases: 1. This CDR3 comprises 14 residues. In nucleotides, the CDR3 is TGTGCCAGCAGCTTAAGGACAGGGGACTATGGCTACACCTTC. Translating gives CASSLRTGDYGYTF.

The V call is TRBV2, the J call TRBJ1-4; D is ambiguous. Trimming pared 8 bases from V and 8 bases from J, leaving 15 bases between. The CDR3 totals 13 residues. The germline gives CDR1 SNHLY, CDR2 FYNNEI. CDR3 amino acids: CASLSEYSEKLFF. DNA of the CDR3: TGTGCCAGCTTATCTGAGTACTCCGAAAAACTGTTTTTT. Based on the CDR3 plus reference TRBV2 and TRBJ1-4, the full variable domain is EPEVTQTPSHQVTQMGQEVILRCVPISNHLYFYWYRQILGQKVEFLVSFYNNEISEKSEIFDDQFSVERPDGSNFTLKIRSTKLEDSAMYFCASLSEYSEKLFFGSGTQLSVL.

The V gene is TRBV7-2, the J gene TRBJ2-5, with D perhaps matching TRBD2 (6 bases). V was pared by 3 bases and J by 0 bases, with 11 bases between. Germline-derived CDR1 and CDR2 are SGHTA and FQGNSA. The CDR3 covers 15 residues. In DNA, the CDR3 is TGTGCCAGCAGCTTGCGGGGCTATAACCAAGAGACCCAGTACTTC. Protein product: CASSLRGYNQETQYF.

The count of this clone is one. This chain links TRBV5-4 with TRBJ1-1; 9 nucleotides align to TRBD1. CDR3 size: 14 residues. The ends lost 3 bases at V and 2 bases at J; junction bases unmatched: 2. Germline V gene sequence: CDR1 SGHNT, CDR2 YYREEE (reference sequence). This chain's CDR3 is CASSSGQGNTEAFF. CDR3 bases: TGTGCCAGCAGCTCGGGACAGGGTAACACTGAAGCTTTCTTT.